This T cell receptor (beta chain) came from a study of cytomegalovirus exposure and HLA in healthy donors. General study findings and limits: A later examination showed that TCR association rates differed by HLA locus, with DRB1 most and HLA-C fewest. There were reportedly fewer N-insertions in an Asian-associated ancestry cluster than the approximately 670-donor mean, in a later analysis.

The PCR made use of 60 Vbeta and 13 Jbeta primers. Method: immunoSEQ multiplex PCR; TCRdb's copy keeps in-frame clones and lacks some. The table lists some 150,000 clones, 60% to 80% of them singletons. As concerns this clone: The antigen remains undetermined.

Germline-derived CDR1 and CDR2 are MGHRA and YSYEKL. The CDR3 has 16 residues. The chain employs TRBV4-1 and TRBJ2-5, with TRBD2 matching 11 bases. The J call may be in error: the DNA end matches TRBJ2-7 better. Material for sequencing was PBMCs. The receptor was isolated from a male donor in good health and CMV-seronegative. The CDR3 region has the DNA TGCGCCAGCAGCCAACCTACTAGCGGGAGATCCTACGAGCAGTACTTC. Amino acid sequence: CASSQPTSGRSYEQYF.